This is a list of T cell receptor beta chains from one sample in a study of lung T cells in sarcoidosis with Löfgren's syndrome. TCRdb fed the reads into MiXCR, producing one record per CDR3 protein. Of tens of thousands of distinct CDR3 sequences in the sample, about 20% were seen once. The sample consisted of CD4+ T cells from PBMCs. The receptors were gathered from a human donor with sarcoidosis (Löfgren's syndrome or another form), or a control subject (not recorded which). CDR3s include the opening cysteine and the closing phenylalanine or tryptophan. Fields, in order: D gene, clone size, J gene, V gene, CDR3 DNA, CDR3 protein. A D gene is named only where the DNA matches it firmly. Expanded clones are given a class, and other clones once, few, many or no size at all.

-,many,TRBJ2-1,TRBV6-1,TGTGCCAGCAGTGACTCACTCGGGGGATCCTACAATGAGCAGTTCTTC,CASSDSLGGSYNEQFF
-,few,TRBJ2-5,TRBV11-1,TGTGCCAGCAGCCGGCCACACAGGCACGAGACCCAGTACTTC,CASSRPHRHETQYF
-,many,TRBJ2-3,TRBV6-1,TGTGCCAGCAGCTCCCGGGCCGGCAGGGATACGCAGTATTTT,CASSSRAGRDTQYF
TRBD2,many,TRBJ2-1,TRBV6-1,TGTGCCAGCAGTAGGGGCGGGAGTTGGAATGAGCAGTTCTTC,CASSRGGSWNEQFF
-,many,TRBJ1-6,TRBV27,TGTGCCAGCAGTTTGTCCGACCCTCGAAGTTCACCCCTCCACTTT,CASSLSDPRSSPLHF
TRBD1,many,TRBJ2-6,TRBV20-1,TGCAGTGCTAGAGATCAGGGGGCAGCTAGCTCTGGGGCCAACGTCCTGACTTTC,CSARDQGAASSGANVLTF
TRBD2,many,TRBJ2-3,TRBV27,TGTGCCAGCAGTTCCCTAGCGGGGGAGCGCACAGATACGCAGTATTTT,CASSSLAGERTDTQYF
TRBD2,few,TRBJ2-5,TRBV28,TGTGCCAGCAGCACCAGGGAGGGGTTGATTGAGACCCAGTACTTC,CASSTREGLIETQYF
-,-,TRBJ2-1,TRBV7-2,TGTGCCAGCAGCTTTTCCCCGGCGGGCAATGAGCAGTTCTTC,CASSFSPAGNEQFF
-,-,TRBJ1-1,TRBV12-3/TRBV12-4,TGTGCCAGCACCCTCCAGGGTTTGACTAACACTAAAGCTTTCTTT,CASTLQGLTNTKAFF
-,few,TRBJ1-1,TRBV11-2,TGTGCCAGCAGCTTAGAGGGAGGGGCGCAGAACACTGAAGCTTTCTTT,CASSLEGGAQNTEAFF
-,-,TRBJ2-5,TRBV12-3/TRBV12-4,TGTGCCAGCAGTCCCTGGGGACGGGGGGCTGTGAAGACCCAGTACTTC,CASSPWGRGAVKTQYF
-,-,TRBJ2-3,TRBV12-3/TRBV12-4,TGTGCCAGCAGACCCACGACAGGCGCTACAGATACGCAGTATTTT,CASRPTTGATDTQYF
-,-,TRBJ2-1,TRBV12-3/TRBV12-4,TGTGCCAGCAGTTTAGTCCTCAATGAGCAGTTCTTC,CASSLVLNEQFF
TRBD1,few,TRBJ1-1,TRBV10-3,TGTGCCATCAGGGACAGGGTGAACACTGAAGCTTTCTTT,CAIRDRVNTEAFF
-,few,TRBJ2-1,TRBV4-3,TGCGCCAGCAGCCAAGATCGAAAGGGCAATGAGCAGTTCTTC,CASSQDRKGNEQFF
-,many,TRBJ1-5,TRBV20-1,TGCAGTGTGATCTCTCCATATAGCAATCAGCCCCAGCATTTT,CSVISPYSNQPQHF
TRBD2,many,TRBJ2-3,TRBV20-1,TGCAGTGCTAGAGGACTAGCGGGGGGCACAGATACGCAGTATTTT,CSARGLAGGTDTQYF
-,few,TRBJ1-1,TRBV5-4,TGTGCCAGCGGCTTGGAGCAGTACACTGAAGCTTTCTTT,CASGLEQYTEAFF
TRBD2,many,TRBJ2-3,TRBV20-1,TGCAGTGCTAGCTCACTAGCGGGAGTCGGGGCAGATACGCAGTATTTT,CSASSLAGVGADTQYF
-,few,TRBJ2-3,TRBV19,TGTGCCAGTAGTATTAGGTTTAACACAGATACGCAGTATTTT,CASSIRFNTDTQYF
-,few,TRBJ2-1,TRBV20-1,TGCAGTGCTAGAGGACCCTCCCTGAATGAGCAGTTCTTC,CSARGPSLNEQFF